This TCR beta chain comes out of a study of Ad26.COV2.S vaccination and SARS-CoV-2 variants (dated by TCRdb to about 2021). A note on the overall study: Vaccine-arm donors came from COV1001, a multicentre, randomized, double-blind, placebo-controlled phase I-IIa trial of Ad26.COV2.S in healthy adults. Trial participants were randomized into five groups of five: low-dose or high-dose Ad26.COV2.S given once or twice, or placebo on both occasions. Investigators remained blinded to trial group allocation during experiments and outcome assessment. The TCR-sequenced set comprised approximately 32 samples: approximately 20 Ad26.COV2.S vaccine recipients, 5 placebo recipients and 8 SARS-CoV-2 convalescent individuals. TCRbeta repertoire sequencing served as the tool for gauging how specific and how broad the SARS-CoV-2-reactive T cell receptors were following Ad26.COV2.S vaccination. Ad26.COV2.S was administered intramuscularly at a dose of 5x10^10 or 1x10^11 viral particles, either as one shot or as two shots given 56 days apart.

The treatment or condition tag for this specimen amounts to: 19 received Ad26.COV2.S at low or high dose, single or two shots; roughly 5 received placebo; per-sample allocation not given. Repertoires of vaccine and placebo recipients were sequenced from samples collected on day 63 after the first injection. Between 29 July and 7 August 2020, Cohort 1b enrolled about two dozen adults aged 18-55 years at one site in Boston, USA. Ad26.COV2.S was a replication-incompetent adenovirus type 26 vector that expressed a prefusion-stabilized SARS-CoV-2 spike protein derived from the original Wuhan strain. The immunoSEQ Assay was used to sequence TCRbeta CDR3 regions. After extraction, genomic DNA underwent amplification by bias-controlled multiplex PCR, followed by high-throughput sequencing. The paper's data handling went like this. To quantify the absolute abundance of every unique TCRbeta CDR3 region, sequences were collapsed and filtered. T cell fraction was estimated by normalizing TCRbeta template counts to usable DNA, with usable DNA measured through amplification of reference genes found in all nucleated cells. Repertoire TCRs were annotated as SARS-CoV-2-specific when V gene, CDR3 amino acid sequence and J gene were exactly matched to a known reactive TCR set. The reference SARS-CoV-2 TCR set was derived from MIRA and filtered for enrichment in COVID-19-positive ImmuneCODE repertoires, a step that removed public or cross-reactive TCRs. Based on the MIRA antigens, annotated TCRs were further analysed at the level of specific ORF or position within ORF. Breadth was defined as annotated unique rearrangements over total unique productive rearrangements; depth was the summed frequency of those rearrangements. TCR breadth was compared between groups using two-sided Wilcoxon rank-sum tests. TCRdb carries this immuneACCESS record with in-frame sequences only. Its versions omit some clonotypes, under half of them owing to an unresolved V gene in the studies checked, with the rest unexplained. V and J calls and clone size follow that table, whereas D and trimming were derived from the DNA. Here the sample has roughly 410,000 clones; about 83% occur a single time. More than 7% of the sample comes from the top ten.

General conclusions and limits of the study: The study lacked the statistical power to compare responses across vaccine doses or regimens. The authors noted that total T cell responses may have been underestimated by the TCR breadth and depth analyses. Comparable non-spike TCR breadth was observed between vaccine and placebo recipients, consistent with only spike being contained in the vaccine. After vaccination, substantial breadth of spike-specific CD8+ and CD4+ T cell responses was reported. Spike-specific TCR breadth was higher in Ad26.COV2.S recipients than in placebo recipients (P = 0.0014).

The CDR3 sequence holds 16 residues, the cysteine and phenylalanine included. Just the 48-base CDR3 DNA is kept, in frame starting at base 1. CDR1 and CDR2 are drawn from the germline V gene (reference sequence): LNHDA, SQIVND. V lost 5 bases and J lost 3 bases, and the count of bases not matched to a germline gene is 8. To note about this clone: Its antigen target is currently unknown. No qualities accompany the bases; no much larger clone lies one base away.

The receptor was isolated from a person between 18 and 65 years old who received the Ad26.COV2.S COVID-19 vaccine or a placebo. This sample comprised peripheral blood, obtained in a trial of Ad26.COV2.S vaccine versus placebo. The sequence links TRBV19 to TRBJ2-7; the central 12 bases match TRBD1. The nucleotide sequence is TGTGCCAGTAGTTACGGGACAGGGGGCTGGGGCTACGAGCAGTACTTC. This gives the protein CASSYGTGGWGYEQYF.